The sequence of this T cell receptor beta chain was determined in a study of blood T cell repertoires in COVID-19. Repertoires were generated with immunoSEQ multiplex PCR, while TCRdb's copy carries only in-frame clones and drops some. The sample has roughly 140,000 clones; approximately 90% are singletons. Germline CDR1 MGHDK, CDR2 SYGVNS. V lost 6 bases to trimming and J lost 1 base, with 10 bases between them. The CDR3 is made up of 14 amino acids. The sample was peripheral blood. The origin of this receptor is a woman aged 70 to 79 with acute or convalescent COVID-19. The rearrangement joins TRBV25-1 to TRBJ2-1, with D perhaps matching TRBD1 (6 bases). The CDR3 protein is CASRPTGSYNEQFF. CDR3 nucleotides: TGTGCCAGCAGACCGACAGGATCCTACAATGAGCAGTTCTTC.